Following are 6 T cell receptor beta chains from one sample sequenced in a study of cytomegalovirus exposure and HLA in healthy donors. 13 Jbeta primers and 60 Vbeta primers were used for the PCR. Clones were sequenced by immunoSEQ multiplex PCR, and TCRdb holds only the in-frame ones, with some missing. The sample records over 150,000 clones, over 80% being singletons. Sequencing was carried out using PBMCs. Every receptor here comes from a male donor in good health and CMV-seronegative.

This clone was found once. V usage is TRBV7-9 and J usage is TRBJ1-1; no reliable D call. This CDR3 has 12 amino acids. The germline CDR1 and CDR2 sequences are SEHNR and FQNEAQ (reference sequence). The germline V and J ends were trimmed by 1 base and 11 bases, with 11 bases remaining between them. The CDR3 sequence: CASSLGGDRAFF. In nucleotides, the CDR3 is TGTGCCAGCAGCTTAGGAGGCGATCGGGCTTTCTTT.

Written as DNA, the CDR3 is TGTGCCAGCAGCTTAAACACAGGGAACACTGAAGCTTTCTTT. It is translated as CASSLNTGNTEAFF. V gene TRBV7-9 combines with J gene TRBJ1-1, with a weak D call TRBD1 (5 bases). Between the trimmed V and J ends, which lost 2 bases and 1 base, there was a span of 8 bases. Germline-derived CDR1 and CDR2 are SEHNR and FQNEAQ (reference sequence). CDR3 length: 14 residues.

The chain is built from TRBV6-1 and TRBJ1-6; 7 bases match TRBD1. Germline V CDR1 and CDR2: MNHNS, SASEGT. The CDR3 contains 15 residues. V lost 6 bases and J lost 6; bases outside the gene matches: 8. CDR3 in DNA: TGTGCCAGCAGCCGGGACAGCGTCATTAATTCACCCCTCCACTTT. Translated, it gives CASSRDSVINSPLHF.

V and J are TRBV5-1 and TRBJ1-1; no reliable D call. The CDR3 has 13 residues. V dropped 0 bases and J dropped 8 bases, with 11 bases sitting between them. Germline CDR1 is SGHRS and CDR2 is YFSETQ. The CDR3 DNA reads as TGCGCCAGCAGCTTGGGGCCCTCACGAGAAGCTTTCTTT. This translates into CASSLGPSREAFF.

The chain recombines TRBV7-9 with TRBJ2-1; TRBD2 matches 12 bases. Germline-derived CDR1 and CDR2 are SEHNR and FQNEAQ (reference sequence). The trim removed 0 bases at V and 9 bases at J, leaving 9 bases unmatched. This CDR3 has 17 amino acids. In DNA form, the CDR3 reads TGTGCCAGCAGCTTAGCCGGGGGTCTAGCGGGGGGGAGTGAGCAGTTCTTC. Protein: CASSLAGGLAGGSEQFF.

V is TRBV6-5 and J is TRBJ2-7; TRBD1 might be the D (6 bases). The CDR3 length is 13 residues. CDR1 is MNHEY and CDR2 is SVGAGI in the germline V gene. V lost 5 bases to trimming and J lost 4 bases, with 12 bases between them. The DNA of the CDR3 is TGTGCCAGCAGTACGCCTCAGGGGTACGAGCAGTACTTC. Amino acid sequence: CASSTPQGYEQYF.